A selection of T cell receptor beta chains follows, all from one sample in a study of blood T cell repertoires in COVID-19. Profiling relied on immunoSEQ multiplex PCR, and the TCRdb table lists in-frame clones only, not all of them. The table shows about 270,000 clones, with around 89% occurring only once. The sample taken for sequencing was PBMCs or T cells enriched from blood (not recorded which). These receptors were obtained from a woman aged 18 to 35 who had recovered from COVID-19. The CDR3 runs from the conserved cysteine through the conserved F or W. Each record gives: V gene, J gene, D gene, clone size, CDR3 protein, CDR3 DNA. The D gene is left open where the match is weak. Size values are once, few and many counts, or a class for expanded clones, and some rows have none.

TRBV9	TRBJ1-2	NA	NA	CASSVGRGVYGYTF	TGTGCCAGCAGCGTGGGGAGGGGCGTCTATGGCTACACCTTC
TRBV11-3	TRBJ2-2	TRBD1	NA	CASSPGTGGSGELFF	TGTGCCAGCAGCCCGGGGACAGGGGGCTCCGGGGAGCTGTTTTTT
TRBV14	TRBJ2-5	TRBD1	NA	CASRLGGSEQETQYF	TGTGCCAGCAGACTAGGGGGCTCGGAGCAAGAGACCCAGTACTTC
TRBV15	TRBJ1-2	NA	NA	CATSRDLPPESPNYGYTF	TGTGCCACCAGCAGAGATCTTCCACCTGAAAGCCCTAACTATGGCTACACCTTC
TRBV11-2	TRBJ1-3	TRBD1	NA	CASSLGTGAGNTIYF	TGTGCCAGCAGCTTAGGGACAGGGGCCGGAAACACCATATATTTT
TRBV2	TRBJ2-2	TRBD1	once	CASPHPDRVETGELFF	TGTGCCAGCCCTCACCCAGACAGGGTTGAGACCGGGGAGCTGTTTTTT
TRBV27	TRBJ2-1	NA	NA	CASTDYQNNEQFF	TGTGCCAGCACCGACTACCAGAACAATGAGCAGTTCTTC
TRBV6-5	TRBJ2-2	TRBD1	few	CASSPTGGTAGELFF	TGTGCCAGCAGTCCAACAGGGGGCACCGCCGGGGAGCTGTTTTTT
TRBV7-9	TRBJ2-5	TRBD2	NA	CASSLSGVETQYF	TGTGCCAGCAGCCTTAGCGGGGTGGAGACCCAGTACTTC
TRBV5-6	TRBJ1-6	TRBD1	NA	CASSSYRDSLSPLHF	TGTGCCAGCAGCTCATATCGGGACAGCCTTTCACCCCTCCACTTT
TRBV14	TRBJ1-6	NA	NA	CASSQGAHRGDSPLHF	TGTGCCAGCAGCCAAGGGGCCCACCGTGGCGACTCACCCCTCCACTTT
TRBV10-3	TRBJ2-2	TRBD1	NA	CAISEPGGTGELFF	TGTGCCATCAGTGAGCCAGGGGGCACCGGGGAGCTGTTTTTT
TRBV9	TRBJ1-4	NA	NA	CASSDGGATNEKLFF	TGTGCCAGCAGCGACGGGGGGGCAACTAATGAAAAACTGTTTTTT
TRBV3-1/TRBV3-2	TRBJ2-3	NA	NA	CASSQDVGATDTQYF	TGTGCCAGCAGCCAAGATGTCGGAGCCACAGATACGCAGTATTTT
TRBV3-1/TRBV3-2	TRBJ1-2	TRBD1	NA	CASSQAQGAGYGYTF	TGTGCCAGCAGCCAAGCGCAGGGGGCTGGCTATGGCTACACCTTC
TRBV4-1	TRBJ1-2	NA	NA	CASSQEGRDYGYTF	TGCGCCAGCAGCCAAGAGGGGAGGGACTATGGCTACACCTTC
TRBV19	TRBJ2-3	TRBD2	once	CASSKTASGTQYF	TGTGCCAGTAGTAAGACCGCTAGCGGCACGCAGTATTTT
TRBV28	TRBJ2-1	NA	once	CASGAGLFFNYNEQFF	TGTGCCAGCGGTGCCGGACTGTTTTTCAACTACAATGAGCAGTTCTTC
TRBV6-5	TRBJ1-6	NA	once	CASTLLSSYNSPLHF	TGTGCCAGCACTCTTCTGAGCTCCTATAATTCACCCCTCCACTTT
TRBV5-1	TRBJ2-3	TRBD2	NA	CASSYGLAGSTDTQYF	TGCGCCAGCAGCTATGGACTAGCGGGGTCCACAGATACGCAGTATTTT
TRBV10-2	TRBJ1-2	TRBD1	NA	CASSDLGTGGNYGYTF	TGCGCCAGCAGTGACCTCGGGACAGGTGGGAACTATGGCTACACCTTC
TRBV7-9	TRBJ2-7	NA	NA	CASRDTDRDEQYF	TGTGCCAGCAGAGATACGGATCGGGACGAGCAGTACTTC
TRBV6-5	TRBJ1-1	NA	NA	CASSRLRERNTEAFF	TGTGCCAGCAGCCGATTAAGAGAGAGAAACACTGAAGCTTTCTTT
TRBV3-1/TRBV3-2	TRBJ2-5	NA	NA	CASSRLRVGETQYF	TGTGCCAGCAGCAGACTAAGGGTGGGAGAGACCCAGTACTTC
TRBV19	TRBJ1-2	NA	NA	CASSPRRRDLNYGYTF	TGTGCCAGTAGTCCTCGAAGACGGGATTTGAACTATGGCTACACCTTC
TRBV11-2	TRBJ1-6	TRBD1	once	CASSLERDRASSYNSPLHF	TGTGCCAGCAGCTTAGAGCGGGACAGGGCGAGCTCCTATAATTCACCCCTCCACTTT
TRBV5-1	TRBJ1-4	NA	NA	CASSLSTGSASEKLFF	TGCGCCAGCAGCTTGTCCACAGGGTCGGCTAGTGAAAAACTGTTTTTT
TRBV5-4	TRBJ1-6	NA	NA	CASSRLWTDSPLHF	TGTGCCAGCAGCCGACTATGGACAGATTCACCCCTCCACTTT
TRBV6-5	TRBJ1-2	TRBD1	NA	CATGQGNYGYTF	TGTGCCACAGGACAGGGCAACTATGGCTACACCTTC
TRBV6-6	TRBJ2-7	TRBD2	NA	CASSIGGGAYEQYF	TGTGCCAGCAGTATCGGCGGGGGAGCCTACGAGCAGTACTTC
TRBV15	TRBJ1-2	TRBD1	NA	CATSRPPRLRDRVTYGYTF	TGTGCCACCAGCAGACCCCCTCGCCTCCGGGACAGGGTTACCTATGGCTACACCTTC
TRBV5-1	TRBJ1-2	TRBD1	once	CASRGQGRIDGYTF	TGCGCCAGCAGGGGACAGGGAAGAATCGATGGCTACACCTTC
TRBV4-1	TRBJ2-3	NA	once	CASSHRTEVLSTDTQYF	TGCGCCAGCAGCCACCGGACAGAGGTTCTCTCCACAGATACGCAGTATTTT
TRBV3-1/TRBV3-2	TRBJ2-6	NA	once	CASSRPTRAGANVLTF	TGTGCCAGCAGCAGACCCACCCGGGCTGGGGCCAACGTCCTGACTTTC
TRBV7-2	TRBJ2-3	TRBD2	NA	CASSLDTAGPGDTQYF	TGTGCCAGCAGCTTAGATACAGCGGGGCCCGGAGATACGCAGTATTTT
TRBV9	TRBJ2-2	NA	once	CASSVGHPNTGELFF	TGTGCCAGCAGCGTAGGACACCCGAACACCGGGGAGCTGTTTTTT